These 17 T cell receptor beta chains came from one sample sequenced in a study of CD8+ T cells in alopecia areata (dated by TCRdb to 2016 to 2018). Library preparation employed the immunoSEQ multiplex PCR assay. RNA was extracted from all samples and reverse transcribed into cDNA, which served as template for TCR sequencing. Not all clones reach the TCRdb copy of this immuneACCESS table, which keeps in-frame sequences only. Checked studies attribute under half of the gap to unresolved V genes and leave the rest unexplained. The sample has under 350,000 clones on record, 55% to 75% of them singletons. The top ten hold around 1.8% of the sample. What the time point label conveys for this sample: 24 weeks on oral tofacitinib. In the paper's terms, the treatment or condition label means: oral pan-JAK inhibitor, 5-10 mg twice daily. The specimen was CD4+ T cells sorted from blood, collected at week 24, from a patient treated with tofacitinib. These TCRs come from a human donor with alopecia areata.

The V and J genes are TRBV30 and TRBJ2-3; D is unresolved. Germline V gene lookup returns CDR1 GTSNPN and CDR2 SVGIG (reference sequence). The CDR3 extends over 14 amino acids. V was shortened by 1 base and J by 2 bases, with 10 bases between the two germline ends. Here the CDR3 DNA reads TGTGCCTGGAGTGAGAGTAGCCCCACAGATACGCAGTATTTT. Amino acid sequence: CAWSESSPTDTQYF.

The V and J genes are TRBV30 and TRBJ2-1; D ambiguous. V was clipped by 1 base and J by 8 bases, with 6 bases between them. CDR1 and CDR2 from the germline V gene are GTSNPN and SVGIG (reference sequence). The CDR3 is 11 amino acids. CDR3 loop: CAWSARHEQFF. The CDR3 region has the DNA TGTGCCTGGAGTGCACGGCATGAGCAGTTCTTC.

The V gene is TRBV5-1, the J gene TRBJ2-5, with 8 bases identical to TRBD1. Germline CDR1 and CDR2: SGHRS and YFSETQ. Unmatched junction bases numbered 12, after V lost 4 bases and J lost 7 bases. The CDR3 covers 15 residues. The CDR3 nucleotides read TGCGCCAGCAGCGGACGACAGGGGACTTTGGGGACCCAGTACTTC. Translated, it gives CASSGRQGTLGTQYF.

This clone has a single count. V gene TRBV2 combines with J gene TRBJ1-4; D gene uncertain. CDR3 length: 15 residues. V lost 7 bases, J lost 0 bases, and 12 bases lay in between. From germline, CDR1 is SNHLY and CDR2 FYNNEI. CDR3 coding DNA: TGTGCCAGCAATCTCGACGGTTCAACTAATGAAAAACTGTTTTTT. Its translation is CASNLDGSTNEKLFF.

This clone was seen only once. The chain recombines TRBV5-1 with TRBJ2-3; 7 bases are shared with TRBD2. J was trimmed by 2 bases and V by 6 bases; bases with no gene match: 6. This CDR3 has 14 residues. The germline V gene encodes CDR1 SGHRS and CDR2 YFSETQ. The CDR3 nucleotides read TGCGCCAGCACCGCTAGCGGAAACACAGATACGCAGTATTTT. This gives the protein CASTASGNTDTQYF. The full variable domain, completed using reference TRBV5-1 and TRBJ2-3, is KAGVTQTPRYLIKTRGQQVTLSCSPISGHRSVSWYQQTPGQGLQFLFEYFSETQRNKGNFPGRFSGRQFSNSRSEMNVSTLELGDSALYLCASTASGNTDTQYFGPGTRLTVL.

This clone was seen a handful of times. The chain recombines TRBV28 with TRBJ2-3; D call uncertain. Germline assignment: CDR1 MDHEN and CDR2 SYDVKM. Trimming took off 1 base at V and 6 bases at J, with 8 bases between the two ends. The CDR3 has 13 residues. This CDR3 reads CASSLSSRDTQYF. In nucleotides, the CDR3 is TGTGCCAGCAGTTTATCATCCCGTGATACGCAGTATTTT.

This sequence joins TRBV30 and TRBJ2-7; D may be TRBD1 (6 bases). The germline gives CDR1 GTSNPN, CDR2 SVGIG (reference sequence). The V end lost 1 base, the J end lost 3 bases, and 10 bases lay between the germline ends. The length of the CDR3 is 13 residues. This chain's CDR3 is CAWSDRAGYEQYF. The CDR3 DNA sequence: TGTGCCTGGAGTGACAGGGCAGGCTACGAGCAGTACTTC.

V and J are TRBV29-1 and TRBJ1-5; maybe TRBD1 (6 bases). The V end was cut by 6 bases, the J end by 9 bases, with 15 bases between. This CDR3 is built from 12 residues. Germline V gives CDR1 SQVTM, CDR2 ANQGSEA. The DNA for the CDR3 is TGCAGCGTATCCTGGAGAGGGGGGCCCCAGCATTTT. It is translated as CSVSWRGGPQHF.

This clone came up a few times. The same CDR3 also results from other DNA sequences found in this sample. The rearrangement joins TRBV6-6 to TRBJ2-5; D is unresolved. This CDR3 contains 11 residues. The V gene's germline CDR1 is MNHNY and CDR2 SVGAGI (reference sequence). V lost 2 bases and J lost 4, with 2 bases in between. The CDR3 coding sequence is TGTGCCAGCAGTTACAGAGAGACCCAGTACTTC. This gives the protein CASSYRETQYF.

The V gene is TRBV2, the J gene TRBJ2-7, with a weak D call TRBD1 (5 bases). The CDR3 runs to 14 residues. Germline V CDR1 and CDR2: SNHLY, FYNNEI. The ends were cut back, 4 bases at V and 4 bases at J, with 14 bases in the middle. CDR3 loop: CASSVDSRTYEQYF. The CDR3 nucleotides are TGTGCCAGCAGTGTTGACAGTAGAACTTACGAGCAGTACTTC.

This clone occurred a few times. The J gene is TRBJ2-3, the V gene TRBV29-1; D might be TRBD1 (7 bases). CDR1 is SQVTM, CDR2 ANQGSEA, per germline. CDR3 size: 16 residues. With 6 bases removed from V and 0 bases from J, the gap between germline ends came to 19 bases. The CDR3 reads CSVGGLTGTSTDTQYF. CDR3 bases: TGCAGCGTGGGGGGCCTGACAGGGACTAGCACAGATACGCAGTATTTT.

The chain combines TRBV29-1 with TRBJ1-4, with TRBD1 matching 8 bases. Per germline, CDR1 SQVTM and CDR2 ANQGSEA. V gave up 6 bases and J gave up 3 bases; unmatched junction bases: 6. The CDR3 runs to 14 residues. CDR3 region: CSVDRTGSNEKLFF. CDR3 bases: TGCAGCGTCGATAGGACAGGGTCTAATGAAAAACTGTTTTTT. The variable domain in full, completed from reference TRBV29-1 and TRBJ1-4, reads SAVISQKPSRDICQRGTSLTIQCQVDSQVTMMFWYRQQPGQSLTLIATANQGSEATYESGFVIDKFPISRPNLTFSTLTVSNMSPEDSSIYLCSVDRTGSNEKLFFGSGTQLSVL.

The rearrangement joins TRBV4-1 to TRBJ2-3; D is ambiguous. The CDR3 contains 16 residues. V was shortened by 0 bases and J by 4 bases, with 14 bases between the two germline ends. CDR1 and CDR2 from the germline V gene are MGHRA and YSYEKL. CDR3 loop: CASSQDRSSNADTQYF. The CDR3 region has the DNA TGCGCCAGCAGCCAAGACAGGTCCTCTAATGCAGATACGCAGTATTTT.

This clone came up a few times. This chain joins TRBV5-1 and TRBJ2-1; 9 bases agree with TRBD1. The CDR3 sequence is 14 residues long. The V gene's germline CDR1 is SGHRS and CDR2 YFSETQ. Germline trimming cut 0 bases from V and 8 bases from J; bases unmatched to any gene: 3. CDR3 loop: CASSLERQGDEQFF. CDR3 DNA sequence: TGCGCCAGCAGCTTGGAGAGACAGGGGGATGAGCAGTTCTTC.

The chain links TRBV5-1 to TRBJ1-5; D is undetermined. V was clipped by 0 bases and J by 4 bases, with 11 bases between them. The CDR3 is made up of 15 amino acids. Germline assignment: CDR1 SGHRS and CDR2 YFSETQ. The CDR3 protein is CASSLGTGGNQPQHF. In nucleotides, the CDR3 is TGCGCCAGCAGCTTGGGAACCGGAGGGAATCAGCCCCAGCATTTT. The full variable domain, completed using reference TRBV5-1 and TRBJ1-5, is KAGVTQTPRYLIKTRGQQVTLSCSPISGHRSVSWYQQTPGQGLQFLFEYFSETQRNKGNFPGRFSGRQFSNSRSEMNVSTLELGDSALYLCASSLGTGGNQPQHFGDGTRLSIL.

The chain is built from TRBV5-1 and TRBJ2-3; D could derive from TRBD1 or TRBD2 (5 bases each). Germline CDR1 is SGHRS and CDR2 is YFSETQ. CDR3 length: 17 residues. Trimming left V 3 bases short and J 2 bases short, with 19 bases between. CDR3 region: CASSSSGTARATDTQYF. Here the CDR3 DNA reads TGCGCCAGCAGCTCCTCCGGGACCGCCAGAGCCACAGATACGCAGTATTTT.

This sequence joins TRBV30 and TRBJ1-1; D remains unclear. V lost 5 bases and J 8 bases, leaving 18 bases between the germline ends. Germline V gene data show CDR1 as GTSNPN and CDR2 as SVGIG (reference sequence). The CDR3 loop spans 13 amino acids. The CDR3 sequence: CAWSRTFGAEAFF. CDR3 DNA: TGTGCCTGGTCCAGGACGTTTGGAGCGGAAGCTTTCTTT.